The clone carrying this T cell receptor (beta chain) was recorded many times. No antigen is known for it. V was clipped by 1 base and J by 1 base, with 13 bases between them. Germline V gene sequence: CDR1 SGHTA, CDR2 FQGNSA. The CDR3 has 16 residues. TCRdb re-called the reads with MiXCR, one entry per CDR3 protein. The table shows approximately 300,000 distinct CDR3 sequences, with about 29% occurring only once. The data stem from a study of T cell repertoires in cytomegalovirus infection. In the study overall: HLA-B-restricted CMV epitopes that are well studied were used alongside recently identified HLA-C-restricted ones.

Material: cultured PBMCs, obtained from culture after CMV antigen stimulation. This sequence was found in a human donor in good health (CMV status not recorded). Some clones in this sample may be carry-over from other donors' samples. The J gene is TRBJ1-1, the V gene TRBV7-2; D unresolved. CDR3 amino acids: CASSLGRGVGNTEAFF. CDR3 nucleotides: TGTGCCAGCAGCTTAGGTCGGGGAGTGGGGAACACTGAAGCTTTCTTT.